This T cell receptor (beta chain) is from a study of shared clonotypes between healthy human individuals (TCRdb year 2020). Some background on the complete study: Two women and three men aged 18 to 49 years were included in the cohort. Libraries were prepared and TCR repertoires were sequenced by different laboratories using diverse techniques, in order to increase sequencing depth and limit assay-specific biases. For each donor, three plates each were used for CD4 naive and CD4 memory, two plates were used for CD8 naive, and one plate was used for CD8 memory. The study deeply sequenced blood TCR repertoires of about 5 healthy adults to estimate repertoire size and the extent of clonotype sharing between individuals. Between about 0.85 and 9.5 billion PBMCs per donor were obtained by leukapheresis. What the research found in general, with its limitations: Clonotypes shared by all four sorted-subset donors showed higher generation probabilities than non-shared clonotypes. Sampling was restricted to blood, and TCR repertoires in tissue are likely to differ from TCR repertoires in blood. Pairwise subsampling led to the expectation that sequencing depth would affect the degree of clonotype sharing among donors. Because the study included a small number of donors, the genetic and exposure-history diversity represented was limited. Naive subsets generally had larger estimated clonotype richness than memory subsets. Incomplete sequencing was indicated by rarefaction of sorted-subset datasets, despite the large sequencing depth. Across a few donors, approximately 4.6% of naive CD4, approximately 3.6% of naive CD8, 2% to 2.5% of memory CD4, and approximately 0.42% of memory CD8 clonotypes were shared.

Healthy HIV-negative adults with no recently reported acute infections or vaccinations were included as donors. Every donor was a Caucasian adult living in Nashville, Tennessee, USA. CD4+ T cells were enriched by magnetic negative selection, after which naive cells were positively selected on CD45RA and the negative fraction was taken as the memory subset. Blood was obtained by leukapheresis, after which PBMCs were separated by Ficoll-Histopaque density gradient centrifugation and cryopreserved in liquid nitrogen vapor phase. Purity and quantity of every magnetically sorted T cell population were checked by analytical flow cytometry. From each sorted fraction, genomic DNA was isolated and quantified by UV absorbance on a Nanodrop 2000c. Of note for this clone: Its antigen is unknown. Per-base qualities were not stored, and no clone one base away is much larger.

Trimming removed 5 bases from V and 5 bases from J; the gene matches leave 9 bases unexplained. The CDR3 covers 15 residues, taking in both the cysteine and the phenylalanine. The DNA shown is the 45-base CDR3, in frame from base 1. The germline V gene provides CDR1 SNHLY and CDR2 FYNNEI. Using the deep immunoSEQ assay, TCR CDR3 regions were amplified from genomic DNA by multiplex PCR. Extracted genomic DNA from each cell subset was spread evenly across all wells of several immunoSEQ 96-well plates, with each plate serving as a replicate. For sorted subsets, each replicate PCR was loaded with about 200 ng genomic DNA, equivalent to 25,000 to 35,000 T cell genomes. Purified libraries were quantified with a Qubit 3.0 fluorometer, sized on a Bioanalyzer 2100, and re-quantified with the KAPA Library Quantification kit. Every immunoSEQ 96-well plate was sequenced on a separate single-read 150-cycle Illumina NextSeq 550 flow cell. The paper's data handling went like this. Because the immunoSEQ output held only junctional sequences and lacked quality scores, the filtering could not match the filtering applied to full-length reads. Sequences were annotated with PyIR, a Python wrapper for IgBLAST v1.9, and V/J genes and CDR3 were assigned using IMGT germline references. Reads were removed for weak V/J assignments (E-value above 1e-6), missing CDR3, stop codons, out-of-frame junctions, or ambiguous translated residues. V3J clonotypes were defined as sequences sharing the same inferred V gene, J gene, and CDR3 amino acid sequence. To compute the percentage overlap between repertoires, the number of shared unique clonotypes was divided by the size of the smaller repertoire. RTK rarefaction, the Chao1 estimator, and Recon v2.1 estimates of unobserved clonotypes were used to assess repertoire richness. Generation probabilities were computed with OLGA for all TCRbeta clonotypes obtained by the gDNA method from several donors. TCRdb's version of the immuneACCESS table is confined to in-frame rearrangements and falls short of the full clone set. An unresolved V gene accounts for under half of the shortfall where checked; the remainder is of unknown origin. V, J and clone size reflect that table, while D and trimming were determined from the DNA. The sample profile shows about 2.4 million clones; more than 90% of them were found once. 0.13% to 0.15% of the sample lies in the top ten.

The chain is encoded by TRBV2 joined to TRBJ2-7, and 10 junction bases match TRBD1. Sequenced material: naive CD4+ T cells sorted from blood. Read against the paper, the sample's cell subset or site label means: CD45RA+ positively selected. The receptor's source is a man in his late teens or twenties in good health. At the DNA level, the sequence is TGTGCCAGCAGTACACTTGGACAGGGGGGCAACGAGCAGTACTTC. Translated, this gives CASSTLGQGGNEQYF.